The 32 T cell receptor beta chains given below trace back to one sample, sequenced in a study of cytomegalovirus exposure and HLA in healthy donors. Profiling relied on immunoSEQ multiplex PCR, and the TCRdb table lists in-frame clones only, not all of them. The table lists some 83,000 clones, roughly 94% of them singletons. Specimen: PBMCs. The receptors shown here come from a woman aged 18-35 years in good health and CMV-seropositive.

The rearrangement uses TRBV4-3 and TRBJ1-4, with a tentative D call TRBD1 (6 bases). Germline values: CDR1 LGHNA, CDR2 YSLEER. Trimming took 3 bases from V and 12 from J, leaving 14 bases between them. The CDR3 loop spans 13 amino acids. DNA of the CDR3: TGCGCCAGCAGCCAGCTACAGGGTATGGAACTGTTTTTT. The encoded protein is CASSQLQGMELFF.

The V call is TRBV2, the J call TRBJ1-1; 10 bases align to TRBD1. CDR3 length equals 16 residues. Per the germline V gene, CDR1 is SNHLY and CDR2 is FYNNEI. J lost 5 bases, V lost 7 bases, and 13 bases had no gene match. CDR3 residues: CASKGRDRGWLTEAFF. Written as DNA, the CDR3 is TGTGCCAGCAAGGGGAGGGACAGGGGATGGTTAACTGAAGCTTTCTTT.

This chain links TRBV11-3 with TRBJ2-1, with TRBD2 matching over 8 bases. The CDR3 covers 12 residues. CDR1 SGHNT and CDR2 YENEEA come from the germline V gene. The trim removed 8 bases at V and 9 bases at J, leaving 6 bases unmatched. The CDR3 nucleotides are TGTGCCAGCGGTCATCGGGAGGGTGAGCAGTTCTTC. As protein: CASGHREGEQFF.

The CDR3 DNA is TGTGCCAGCAGCGCGATAGCGGGAAGCACAGATACGCAGTATTTT. Translated, it gives CASSAIAGSTDTQYF. V and J are TRBV7-7 and TRBJ2-3; TRBD2 matches 8 bases. The CDR3 is 15 residues long. In germline, CDR1 is SSHAT, CDR2 FNYEAQ (reference sequence). Unmatched junction bases numbered 4, after V lost 5 bases and J lost 0 bases.

CDR3 DNA sequence: TGCAGCGCAGGACAGGGGATGCGATCGAACACTGAAGCTTTCTTT. This translates into CSAGQGMRSNTEAFF. The gene calls are TRBV29-1 and TRBJ1-1, with 9 bases fitting TRBD1. The germline V gene encodes CDR1 SQVTM and CDR2 ANQGSEA. Trimming cost V 7 bases and J 1 base; bases outside gene matches: 10. This CDR3 is 15 amino acids long.

The chain employs TRBV5-1 and TRBJ2-1; TRBD1 matches at 7 bases. Losses at the gene ends were 3 bases for V and 6 bases for J; bases not matched to a gene: 12. CDR1 is SGHRS and CDR2 is YFSETQ in the germline V gene. This CDR3 has 16 residues. CDR3: CASSSDQGQLRNEQFF. In nucleotides, the CDR3 is TGCGCCAGCAGCTCCGACCAGGGACAGCTGCGCAATGAGCAGTTCTTC.

The rearrangement links TRBV28 to TRBJ1-6; TRBD1 aligns across 7 bases. The germline CDR1 and CDR2 sequences are MDHEN and SYDVKM. This CDR3 contains 15 residues. V gave up 6 bases and J gave up 7 bases; unmatched junction bases: 9. CDR3 coding DNA: TGTGCCAGCAGCACATTGACAGGGAGGAATTCACCCCTCCACTTT. This gives the protein CASSTLTGRNSPLHF.

The rearrangement joins TRBV7-2 to TRBJ2-5; 10 bases map to TRBD2. The CDR3 totals 14 residues. The V segment lost 4 bases and the J segment 4 bases; nucleotides outside the gene matches: 3. Germline values: CDR1 SGHTA, CDR2 FQGNSA. This CDR3 reads CASSYQRGGETQYF. Written as DNA, the CDR3 is TGTGCCAGCAGCTACCAGCGGGGGGGAGAGACCCAGTACTTC.

The CDR3 region is CASRAGLYSYNEQFF. The CDR3 DNA follows: TGTGCCAGCAGGGCGGGACTGTACTCCTACAATGAGCAGTTCTTC. The chain is built from TRBV27 and TRBJ2-1, with a weak D call TRBD2 (6 bases). The CDR3 has 15 amino acids. The V and J ends lost 6 bases and 0 bases respectively, with 12 bases between them. Germline values: CDR1 MNHEY, CDR2 SMNVEV (reference sequence).

The rearrangement links TRBV30 to TRBJ2-5; the match to TRBD2 covers 11 bases. The CDR3 is made up of 15 amino acids. The junction had 9 bases not matched to a gene; V was cut back by 5 bases and J by 4 bases. The V gene's germline CDR1 is GTSNPN and CDR2 SVGIG (reference sequence). The CDR3 here is CAWDTGTSGGETQYF. The CDR3 DNA is TGTGCCTGGGACACCGGGACTAGCGGCGGAGAGACCCAGTACTTC.

J is TRBJ1-4 and V is TRBV6-5, with D perhaps matching TRBD1 (5 bases). This CDR3 region has 12 residues. V lost 5 bases and J 9 bases, leaving 10 bases between the germline ends. CDR1 is MNHEY, CDR2 SVGAGI, per germline. The CDR3, as DNA: TGTGCCAGCAGTGGAGACAGTCAAAAACTGTTTTTT. Encoded protein: CASSGDSQKLFF.

V and J are TRBV30 and TRBJ1-1; D is perhaps TRBD1 (5 bases). Between the trimmed V and J ends, which lost 5 bases and 0 bases, there was a span of 13 bases. Germline V gene data show CDR1 as GTSNPN and CDR2 as SVGIG (reference sequence). The CDR3 loop spans 14 amino acids. In nucleotides, the CDR3 is TGTGCCTGGTTACCAGGGTTTATGAACACTGAAGCTTTCTTT. Translation gives CAWLPGFMNTEAFF.

The chain has TRBV6-1 and TRBJ1-5; D unresolved. V shed 3 bases and J shed 10 bases, with 4 bases lying between them. CDR3 length: 10 residues. In germline, CDR1 is MNHNS, CDR2 SASEGT. CDR3 residues: CASSEGPQHF. The CDR3 DNA is TGTGCCAGCAGTGAGGGCCCCCAGCATTTT.

This chain links TRBV6-1 with TRBJ1-6; weak D call: TRBD1 (6 bases). The CDR3 is 12 amino acids. Germline V CDR1 and CDR2: MNHNS, SASEGT. V lost 8 bases and J lost 9, with 11 bases in between. The CDR3 bases are TGTGCCAGCGGGACATTCGTTTCACCCCTCCACTTT. Translating it yields CASGTFVSPLHF.

The chain couples TRBV4-3 to TRBJ1-2; D gene ambiguous. CDR3 size: 15 residues. Germline CDR1 is LGHNA and CDR2 is YSLEER. Trimming removed 0 bases from V and 2 bases from J, with 10 bases in between. CDR3 protein: CASSQDVKLNYGYTF. CDR3 in DNA: TGCGCCAGCAGCCAAGACGTCAAACTAAACTATGGCTACACCTTC.

The rearrangement links TRBV6-6 to TRBJ1-1; no firm D call. V lost 5 bases and J 3 bases, leaving 10 bases between the germline ends. The CDR3 runs 13 residues. The germline V gene has CDR1 MNHNY and CDR2 SVGAGI (reference sequence). In DNA form, the CDR3 reads TGTGCCAGCAGTAGAACATTGGACACTGAAGCTTTCTTT. It codes for CASSRTLDTEAFF.

J is TRBJ1-1 and V is TRBV6-1, with a possible D match to TRBD1 (6 bases). V lost 6 bases and J 2 bases, leaving 13 bases between the germline ends. CDR3 length: 14 amino acids. Germline CDR1 reads MNHNS; CDR2 reads SASEGT. The CDR3 nucleotides are TGTGCCAGCAGCTTTTCCGGGACAAACACTGAAGCTTTCTTT. The encoded protein is CASSFSGTNTEAFF.

This clone was seen only once. V is TRBV28 and J is TRBJ2-1; 7 bases line up with TRBD2. There are 15 residues in the CDR3. Germline V lookup: CDR1 MDHEN, CDR2 SYDVKM. The V segment lost 6 bases and the J segment 3 bases; nucleotides outside the gene matches: 8. The CDR3 here is CASSRPREGYNEQFF. In DNA, the CDR3 is TGTGCCAGCAGCCGCCCCAGGGAGGGCTACAATGAGCAGTTCTTC. The variable domain in full, with the rest retrieved from reference TRBV28 and TRBJ2-1, is DVKVTQSSRYLVKRTGEKVFLECVQDMDHENMFWYRQDPGLGLRLIYFSYDVKMKEKGDIPEGYSVSREKKERFSLILESASTNQTSMYLCASSRPREGYNEQFFGPGTRLTVL.

The chain links TRBV7-3 to TRBJ2-1; 10 nucleotides match TRBD1. Germline V lookup: CDR1 SGHTA, CDR2 FQGTGA. J was trimmed by 5 bases and V by 1 base; bases with no gene match: 2. The CDR3 has 15 residues. The CDR3: CASSLRQGADNEQFF. For the CDR3, the DNA is TGTGCCAGCAGCTTAAGACAGGGGGCTGACAATGAGCAGTTCTTC.

This chain uses TRBV2 with TRBJ1-1, with TRBD1 as a possible D gene (5 bases). V dropped 1 base and J dropped 6 bases, with 12 bases sitting between them. Germline CDR1 reads SNHLY; CDR2 reads FYNNEI. The CDR3 spans 14 residues. CDR3 DNA sequence: TGTGCCAGCAGTGAAGAGGGGAGGGAGGCTGAAGCTTTCTTT. As protein: CASSEEGREAEAFF. Complete variable domain (other parts from reference TRBV2 and TRBJ1-1): EPEVTQTPSHQVTQMGQEVILRCVPISNHLYFYWYRQILGQKVEFLVSFYNNEISEKSEIFDDQFSVERPDGSNFTLKIRSTKLEDSAMYFCASSEEGREAEAFFGQGTRLTVV.

The chain joins TRBV6-4 to TRBJ2-1, with 8 bases fitting TRBD1. V shed 4 bases and J 11 bases; nucleotides not matched to a gene: 10. Looked up from germline, CDR1 is MRHNA and CDR2 is SNTAGT. This CDR3 is 14 amino acids long. The CDR3 nucleotides are TGTGCCAGCAGTGCCTTTTCGCAGGGGGCGCAGCAGTTCTTC. Residues: CASSAFSQGAQQFF.

This chain joins TRBV5-1 and TRBJ1-2; weak D call: TRBD1 (5 bases). Between the trimmed V and J ends, which lost 1 base and 4 bases, there was a span of 17 bases. The CDR3 contains 16 residues. Germline CDR1 is SGHRS and CDR2 is YFSETQ. CDR3 nucleotides: TGCGCCAGCAGCTTGTCCGACAACCAGGGTTTCTATGGCTACACCTTC. Its protein product is CASSLSDNQGFYGYTF.

This chain uses TRBV9 with TRBJ2-5, with 10 bases identical to TRBD2. V dropped 6 bases and J dropped 5; count of bases not matched to a gene: 10. The CDR3 sequence is 15 residues long. Germline lookup yields CDR1 SGDLS and CDR2 YYNGEE. The CDR3 reads CASNLAGAPAETQYF. CDR3 sequence (DNA): TGTGCCAGCAACCTAGCGGGGGCCCCCGCGGAGACCCAGTACTTC.

The CDR3 DNA reads TGTGCCAGCAGTGGATCGACAGGTTATCGGGGAACCGGGGAGCTGTTTTTT. Its protein is CASSGSTGYRGTGELFF. The J gene is TRBJ2-2, the V gene TRBV25-1, with D possibly matching TRBD1 (6 bases). Germline CDR1 reads MGHDK; CDR2 reads SYGVNS. The germline V and J ends were trimmed by 4 bases and 5 bases, with 20 bases remaining between them. The CDR3 runs 17 residues.

Only one count was recorded for this clone. The chain is built from TRBV4-3 and TRBJ1-1; D ambiguous. V shed 0 bases and J shed 0 bases, with 8 bases lying between them. The CDR3 runs 15 residues. Germline V lookup: CDR1 LGHNA, CDR2 YSLEER. CDR3 sequence: CASSQDQAMNTEAFF. The CDR3 DNA is TGCGCCAGCAGCCAAGATCAGGCTATGAACACTGAAGCTTTCTTT.

V and J are TRBV7-9 and TRBJ2-3; possible D gene TRBD2, 6 bases. CDR1 and CDR2 (germline): SEHNR, FQNEAQ (reference sequence). With 3 bases removed from V and 4 bases from J, the gap between germline ends came to 14 bases. CDR3 size: 15 residues. The CDR3 DNA is TGTGCCAGCAGCTTCCGATACGGGGAGGCAGATACGCAGTATTTT. Translated: CASSFRYGEADTQYF.

The rearrangement joins TRBV7-9 to TRBJ1-4; TRBD1 is a possible D gene (6 bases). The CDR3 length is 15 residues. V lost 5 bases to trimming and J lost 8 bases, with 18 bases between them. Germline CDR1 and CDR2: SEHNR and FQNEAQ (reference sequence). The CDR3 reads CASSEGGRDGEKLFF. For the CDR3, the DNA is TGTGCCAGCAGCGAGGGGGGGAGGGATGGAGAAAAACTGTTTTTT.

The chain is built from TRBV9 and TRBJ2-3; D unclear. This CDR3 has 16 amino acids. The germline CDR1 and CDR2 sequences are SGDLS and YYNGEE. The V and J ends lost 0 bases and 0 bases respectively, with 11 bases between them. CDR3 bases: TGTGCCAGCAGCGTAGTTGGCGGCCCTAGCACAGATACGCAGTATTTT. This translates into CASSVVGGPSTDTQYF. Using reference TRBV9 and TRBJ2-3 for the parts outside the CDR3, the full variable domain is DSGVTQTPKHLITATGQRVTLRCSPRSGDLSVYWYQQSLDQGLQFLIQYYNGEERAKGNILERFSAQQFPDLHSELNLSSLELGDSALYFCASSVVGGPSTDTQYFGPGTRLTVL.

This chain's CDR3 is CASSPIGRRGAQETQYF. The CDR3 region has the DNA TGTGCCAGTAGCCCCATCGGACGCCGGGGGGCTCAAGAGACCCAGTACTTC. This chain joins TRBV19 and TRBJ2-5; D is perhaps TRBD2 (7 bases). This CDR3 region has 17 residues. The V end lost 6 bases, the J end lost 2 bases, and 22 bases lay between the germline ends. Germline CDR1 reads LNHDA; CDR2 reads SQIVND (reference sequence).

The chain couples TRBV19 to TRBJ1-1; tentative D call: TRBD1 (6 bases). Germline assignment: CDR1 LNHDA and CDR2 SQIVND (reference sequence). V shed 6 bases and J shed 8 bases, with 10 bases lying between them. CDR3 length: 11 residues. As DNA, the CDR3 is TGTGCCAGTAGCTTAACAGGGGAAGCTTTCTTT. Protein sequence: CASSLTGEAFF.

The V and J genes are TRBV5-1 and TRBJ1-4, with D perhaps matching TRBD1 (6 bases). Per germline, CDR1 SGHRS and CDR2 YFSETQ. Between the trimmed V and J ends, which lost 5 bases and 6 bases, there was a span of 17 bases. The CDR3 is 15 amino acids. CDR3 protein: CASSFKQGEDEKLFF. The CDR3 DNA reads as TGCGCCAGCAGTTTCAAACAGGGTGAAGATGAAAAACTGTTTTTT.

V is TRBV28 and J is TRBJ2-3; D is possibly TRBD2 (6 bases). V shed 2 bases and J shed 5 bases, with 8 bases lying between them. In germline, CDR1 is MDHEN, CDR2 SYDVKM. The CDR3 is 13 amino acids. The chain's CDR3 is CASSLVSGDTQYF. The CDR3 DNA reads TGTGCCAGCAGTTTAGTTAGCGGAGATACGCAGTATTTT.